A single sample is the source of the 5 T cell receptor beta chains below, sequenced in a study of cytomegalovirus exposure and HLA in healthy donors. Amplification used 60 Vbeta primers and 13 Jbeta primers. Libraries were prepared by immunoSEQ multiplex PCR; TCRdb keeps only in-frame clonotypes and omits some of them. This sample has around 160,000 clones, with approximately 80% found just once. Sequencing was performed on PBMCs. The source is a male donor in good health and CMV-seropositive.

The chain has TRBV5-1 and TRBJ1-4; D is ambiguous. The V end was cut by 0 bases, the J end by 4 bases, with 16 bases between. This CDR3 is 17 amino acids long. Germline lookup yields CDR1 SGHRS and CDR2 YFSETQ. CDR3 amino acids: CASSLERGRAINEKLFF. The CDR3, as DNA: TGCGCCAGCAGCTTGGAGAGAGGGAGGGCAATTAATGAAAAACTGTTTTTT.

The V and J genes are TRBV5-1 and TRBJ1-3; D unresolved. CDR1 SGHRS and CDR2 YFSETQ come from the germline V gene. Trimming left V 4 bases short and J 0 bases short, with 14 bases between. This CDR3 contains 16 residues. The CDR3 region has the DNA TGCGCCAGCAGCAGAACAACAGCCAGCTCTGGAAACACCATATATTTT. This sequence encodes CASSRTTASSGNTIYF.

The genes are TRBV6-1 and TRBJ1-5; the match to TRBD1 covers 9 bases. V trimming: 4 bases; J trimming: 2 bases; junction bases outside the gene matches: 3. Germline assignment: CDR1 MNHNS and CDR2 SASEGT. The CDR3 runs to 15 residues. The CDR3 coding sequence is TGTGCCAGCAGTGTGTGGGACAGGGGCAATCAGCCCCAGCATTTT. Amino acids: CASSVWDRGNQPQHF.

The genes are TRBV7-2 and TRBJ2-2; D not resolved. Trimming stripped 4 bases from V and 8 bases from J, with 8 bases between. CDR1 and CDR2 from the germline V gene are SGHTA and FQGNSA. CDR3 length: 12 amino acids. CDR3 loop: CASSSFTGELFF. The CDR3 nucleotides are TGTGCCAGCAGCTCCTTCACAGGGGAGCTGTTTTTT.

This chain links TRBV11-2 with TRBJ2-2, with 11 bases matching TRBD2. The V gene end was trimmed by 5 bases and the J gene end by 6 bases; junction bases not matched to a gene: 5. CDR1 SGHAT and CDR2 FQNNGV come from the germline V gene. This CDR3 spans 15 amino acids. The CDR3, as DNA: TGTGCCAGCAGCCGACTTAGCGGGGGGGCCGGGGAGCTGTTTTTT. Protein sequence: CASSRLSGGAGELFF.